The 27 T cell receptor beta chains listed next were all sequenced from one sample in a study of CD8+ T cells in alopecia areata. Indicated treatment: oral pan-JAK inhibitor, 5-10 mg twice daily. Investigators isolated RNA and reverse transcribed it into cDNA to act as the sequencing template. The assay was immunoSEQ multiplex PCR, and TCRdb's table has in-frame clones only and misses some. The sample contains some 170,000 clones, 58% of which appear only once. Here the sequenced sample was CD4+ T cells sorted from blood, taken between weeks 55 and 65, from a patient treated with tofacitinib. These TCRs come from a human donor with alopecia areata.

This sequence joins TRBV30 and TRBJ2-4, with TRBD1 matching 7 bases. Per the germline V gene, CDR1 is GTSNPN and CDR2 is SVGIG (reference sequence). The V segment lost 0 bases and the J segment 0 bases; nucleotides outside the gene matches: 5. The CDR3 sequence is 16 residues long. The CDR3 coding sequence is TGTGCCTGGAGTGTCTGGGACAGACTAGCCAAAAACATTCAGTACTTC. Its protein is CAWSVWDRLAKNIQYF.

The chain joins TRBV2 to TRBJ1-2; D might be TRBD1 (5 bases). The CDR3 contains 13 residues. In germline, CDR1 is SNHLY, CDR2 FYNNEI. Trimming stripped 1 base from V and 4 bases from J, with 7 bases between. The DNA of the CDR3 is TGTGCCAGCAGTGAAGATCAGGGCTATGGCTACACCTTC. Translating gives CASSEDQGYGYTF.

As to this clone: This sample also contains other DNA sequences that code for the same CDR3. The chain uses TRBV27 and TRBJ2-5; D is perhaps TRBD1 (6 bases). The germline V and J ends were trimmed by 6 bases and 5 bases, with 10 bases remaining between them. Germline V CDR1 and CDR2: MNHEY, SMNVEV (reference sequence). This CDR3 contains 12 residues. CDR3 protein: CASSPRGETQYF. The DNA of the CDR3 is TGTGCCAGCAGCCCAAGGGGGGAGACCCAGTACTTC.

This clone occurred a few times. Within the sample, other DNA sequences also encode this same CDR3. V gene TRBV29-1 combines with J gene TRBJ2-7; TRBD1 agrees at 7 bases. The CDR3 length is 12 residues. The ends lost 3 bases at V and 5 bases at J; junction bases unmatched: 4. Germline values: CDR1 SQVTM, CDR2 ANQGSEA. The DNA for the CDR3 is TGCAGCGTTGATACAGGACAGGACGAGCAGTACTTC. Protein sequence: CSVDTGQDEQYF.

This clone showed up just once. The same CDR3 arises from other DNA sequences in this sample as well. This sequence joins TRBV29-1 and TRBJ1-4, with no clear D. Trimming stripped 4 bases from V and 5 bases from J, with 11 bases between. Per germline, CDR1 SQVTM and CDR2 ANQGSEA. The CDR3 is 13 residues long. In nucleotides, the CDR3 is TGCAGCGTTGGGGGAGTCTTAAATGAAAAACTGTTTTTT. Translation: CSVGGVLNEKLFF. Together with reference TRBV29-1 and TRBJ1-4, the CDR3 gives the full variable domain: SAVISQKPSRDICQRGTSLTIQCQVDSQVTMMFWYRQQPGQSLTLIATANQGSEATYESGFVIDKFPISRPNLTFSTLTVSNMSPEDSSIYLCSVGGVLNEKLFFGSGTQLSVL.

In its sample, this clone was seen a few times. The sample contains more than one DNA sequence encoding this CDR3. V gene TRBV15 combines with J gene TRBJ1-6; D is ambiguous. CDR1 and CDR2 (germline): LNHNV, YYDKDF (reference sequence). The CDR3 has 12 amino acids. V was trimmed by 3 bases and J by 7 bases, leaving 4 bases between them. The CDR3 DNA reads TGTGCCACCAGCAGGGAGAATTCACCCCTCCACTTT. This gives the protein CATSRENSPLHF.

V and J are TRBV19 and TRBJ2-1; D is perhaps TRBD1 or TRBD2 (5 bases each). The V gene lost 7 bases and the J gene lost 9 bases, with 16 bases spanning the gap. This CDR3 region has 13 residues. Germline V CDR1 and CDR2: LNHDA, SQIVND (reference sequence). The CDR3 loop is CASKGTLSLEQFF. The CDR3 region has the DNA TGTGCCAGTAAAGGGACGCTGAGCCTTGAGCAGTTCTTC.

This clone has just a few counts. The chain is built from TRBV6-6 and TRBJ2-3; D possibly uses TRBD1 or TRBD2 (5 bases each). Germline V gene data show CDR1 as MNHNY and CDR2 as SVGAGI (reference sequence). This CDR3 contains 14 residues. The V and J ends lost 8 bases and 4 bases respectively, with 16 bases between them. Here the CDR3 reads CASRRDVGPDTQYF. CDR3 in DNA: TGTGCCAGCCGCAGGGACGTGGGGCCAGATACGCAGTATTTT.

This clone was seen only once. CDR3 sequence (DNA): TGTGCCAGCAGCGTAGTAAACACTGAAGCTTTCTTT. It yields the protein CASSVVNTEAFF. V usage is TRBV9 and J usage is TRBJ1-1, with D unresolved. This CDR3 spans 12 amino acids. Germline V gene lookup returns CDR1 SGDLS and CDR2 YYNGEE. Trimming took off 0 bases at V and 2 bases at J, with 2 bases between the two ends.

This rearrangement joins TRBV29-1 to TRBJ2-7; the match to TRBD1 covers 7 bases. Germline V gene sequence: CDR1 SQVTM, CDR2 ANQGSEA. V dropped 4 bases and J dropped 9; count of bases not matched to a gene: 9. The CDR3 loop spans 12 amino acids. This CDR3 is CSVGGQEFMQYF. CDR3 sequence (DNA): TGCAGCGTTGGTGGACAGGAGTTTATGCAGTACTTC.

The gene calls are TRBV7-8 and TRBJ2-5; D gene ambiguous. Germline V CDR1 and CDR2: SGHVS, FQNEAQ. The CDR3 loop spans 12 amino acids. Trimming took 1 base from V and 5 from J, leaving 5 bases between them. CDR3 protein: CASSLGLETQYF. CDR3 coding DNA: TGTGCCAGCAGCTTAGGTTTGGAGACCCAGTACTTC.

The V and J genes are TRBV6-6 and TRBJ1-1; D is unresolved. Germline values: CDR1 MNHNY, CDR2 SVGAGI (reference sequence). The CDR3 totals 12 residues. V was shortened by 8 bases and J by 6 bases, with 13 bases between the two germline ends. CDR3 DNA: TGTGCCAGCGTGTTCCGGGCCCCTGAAGCTTTCTTT. It is translated as CASVFRAPEAFF.

In DNA form, the CDR3 reads TGTGCCATCAGTGAAGCAAAGACAGGCGGCAATCAGCCCCAGCATTTT. It specifies CAISEAKTGGNQPQHF. This rearrangement joins TRBV10-3 to TRBJ1-5, with a tentative D call TRBD1 (6 bases). V was pared by 3 bases and J by 2 bases, with 14 bases between. From germline, CDR1 is ENHRY and CDR2 SYGVKD. The length of the CDR3 is 16 residues.

The table lists this clone with a few counts. This chain joins TRBV9 and TRBJ2-1; D may be TRBD1 or TRBD2 (7 bases each). V was pared by 2 bases and J by 7 bases, with 13 bases between. Looked up from germline, CDR1 is SGDLS and CDR2 is YYNGEE. CDR3 length: 14 amino acids. The CDR3 DNA reads TGTGCCAGCAGCGTCCCAGGGGGAGGGAATGAGCAGTTCTTC. As protein: CASSVPGGGNEQFF.

This clone was observed a handful of times. This chain links TRBV4-2 with TRBJ1-6, with 9 bases matching TRBD1. The V and J ends lost 7 bases and 8 bases, in that order; junction bases with no gene match: 9. CDR3 length: 15 amino acids. Germline CDR1 LGHNA, CDR2 YNFKEQ. CDR3 nucleotide sequence: TGTGCCAGCAACGATAGACAGGGGGTCTATTCACCCCTCCACTTT. This translates into CASNDRQGVYSPLHF.

With respect to this clone: The junction shows a germline mismatch at one end, possibly a read error. The V call is TRBV30, the J call TRBJ1-1, with D unclear. The CDR3 loop spans 10 amino acids. CDR1 is GTSNPN, CDR2 SVGIG, per germline (reference sequence). CDR3 DNA: TGTGCCTGGATTAACACTGGAGCTTTCTTT. This translates into CAWINTGAFF.

The V and J genes are TRBV14 and TRBJ1-2; the D gene is possibly TRBD1 (5 bases). Germline V gives CDR1 SGHDN, CDR2 FVKESK. The CDR3 consists of 15 residues. With 0 bases removed from V and 3 bases from J, the gap between germline ends came to 11 bases. The DNA of the CDR3 is TGTGCCAGCAGCCAAGATCAGGGCACCTACTATGGCTACACCTTC. Its protein is CASSQDQGTYYGYTF.

This sequence joins TRBV4-1 and TRBJ1-5; D is ambiguous. Germline CDR1 reads MGHRA; CDR2 reads YSYEKL. The V end lost 3 bases, the J end lost 5 bases, and 14 bases lay between the germline ends. This CDR3 contains 15 residues. CDR3 sequence (DNA): TGCGCCAGCAGCCATACGAACTTCGGGGATCAGCCCCAGCATTTT. As protein: CASSHTNFGDQPQHF.

This clone has a handful of counts. The chain carries TRBV30 and TRBJ2-1; a possible D gene is TRBD1 (5 bases). This CDR3 comprises 14 residues. Trimming left V 4 bases short and J 4 bases short, with 14 bases between. The V gene's germline CDR1 is GTSNPN and CDR2 SVGIG (reference sequence). The CDR3 sequence: CAWKQGPTYNEQFF. The DNA of the CDR3 is TGTGCCTGGAAGCAGGGCCCCACTTACAATGAGCAGTTCTTC.

The rearrangement links TRBV29-1 to TRBJ2-1; 7 bases fit TRBD1. The length of the CDR3 is 13 residues. V shed 5 bases, J shed 9 bases, and the junction held 10 bases outside the gene matches. CDR1 is SQVTM, CDR2 ANQGSEA, per germline. In DNA, the CDR3 is TGCAGCGTTAACCAACAGGGGTTGGGTGAGCAGTTCTTC. It specifies CSVNQQGLGEQFF.

This rearrangement joins TRBV29-1 to TRBJ2-3; perhaps TRBD1 as D (6 bases). The germline V gene has CDR1 SQVTM and CDR2 ANQGSEA. The CDR3 sequence is 14 residues long. V dropped 4 bases and J dropped 6 bases, with 17 bases sitting between them. The DNA of the CDR3 is TGCAGCGTTGGGAGCGGACAGTTCGGGGATACGCAGTATTTT. Its protein is CSVGSGQFGDTQYF.

The DNA of the CDR3 is TGTGCTAGTGCCATTGGTACAGGGGAACAGCCCCAGCATTTT. Protein: CASAIGTGEQPQHF. The V gene is TRBV12-5, the J gene TRBJ1-5; TRBD1 aligns across 7 bases. The CDR3 is 14 amino acids. Per germline, CDR1 LGHNT and CDR2 FRNRAP. Trimming took 7 bases from V and 7 from J; bases not matched to a gene: 10.

The CDR3 nucleotides read TGTGCCAGCAGTGAAGCGTACAGGGGCGACCGGGGCACCTTC. This sequence encodes CASSEAYRGDRGTF. This chain connects TRBV6-1 to TRBJ1-2, with 7 positions matching TRBD1. The germline CDR1 and CDR2 sequences are MNHNS and SASEGT. V trimming: 0 bases; J trimming: 13 bases; junction bases outside the gene matches: 11. CDR3 size: 14 residues.

This clone was recorded a few times. This chain connects TRBV6-1 to TRBJ2-2; D is undetermined. Germline CDR1 reads MNHNS; CDR2 reads SASEGT. The CDR3 extends over 13 amino acids. Deletions cut 6 bases from V and 0 bases from J, with 5 bases between. The CDR3 bases are TGTGCCAGCAGAAATACGAACACCGGGGAGCTGTTTTTT. Its protein product is CASRNTNTGELFF.

The J gene is TRBJ1-2, the V gene TRBV27, with 9 bases aligning to TRBD1. CDR1 and CDR2 from the germline V gene are MNHEY and SMNVEV (reference sequence). This CDR3 is 14 amino acids long. V gave up 3 bases and J gave up 8 bases; unmatched junction bases: 7. The DNA of the CDR3 is TGTGCCAGCAGTTTCAGGACAGGGGAAGGGGGCTACACCTTC. Amino acid sequence: CASSFRTGEGGYTF.

The chain is built from TRBV19 and TRBJ1-4; D gene ambiguous. The ends were cut back, 6 bases at V and 1 base at J, with 9 bases in the middle. The germline V gene has CDR1 LNHDA and CDR2 SQIVND (reference sequence). The CDR3 loop spans 14 amino acids. CDR3 loop: CASSPGLTNEKLFF. The CDR3 nucleotides are TGTGCCAGTAGCCCCGGGTTAACTAATGAAAAACTGTTTTTT.

This rearrangement joins TRBV6-5 to TRBJ2-1, with a possible D match to TRBD1 (5 bases). The germline V gene encodes CDR1 MNHEY and CDR2 SVGAGI. The length of the CDR3 is 14 residues. Trimming removed 10 bases at V and 0 bases at J, with 13 bases between. The CDR3 DNA reads as TGTGCCACCCAGGGCCCGAGCTCCTACAATGAGCAGTTCTTC. It encodes CATQGPSSYNEQFF.